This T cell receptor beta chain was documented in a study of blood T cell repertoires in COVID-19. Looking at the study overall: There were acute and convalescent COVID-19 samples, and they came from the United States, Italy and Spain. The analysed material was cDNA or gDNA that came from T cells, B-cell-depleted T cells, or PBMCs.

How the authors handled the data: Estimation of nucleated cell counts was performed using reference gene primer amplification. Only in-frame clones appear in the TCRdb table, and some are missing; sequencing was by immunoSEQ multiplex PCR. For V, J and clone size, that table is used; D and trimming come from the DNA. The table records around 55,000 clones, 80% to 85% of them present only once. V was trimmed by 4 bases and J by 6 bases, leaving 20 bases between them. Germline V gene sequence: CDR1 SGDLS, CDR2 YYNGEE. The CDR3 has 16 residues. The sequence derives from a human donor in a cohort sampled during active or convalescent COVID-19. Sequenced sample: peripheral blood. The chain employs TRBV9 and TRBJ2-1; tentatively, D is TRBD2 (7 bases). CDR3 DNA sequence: TGTGCCAGCAGCCCTGCCCCGGGGGGCCAGCTCAATGAGCAGTTCTTC. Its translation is CASSPAPGGQLNEQFF.